This TCR beta chain was retrieved from a study of T-cell reconstitution after alpha-beta-depleted transplantation in children. This CDR3 is 17 amino acids long. With V trimmed by 2 bases and J by 5 bases, 15 bases remained unmatched. Germline V gene data show CDR1 as SGDLS and CDR2 as YYNGEE. This clonotype was counted between two and nine times. The authors prepared the TCRbeta library with unique molecular identifiers. TCRdb re-derived calls from the PCR reads in MiXCR, one entry per CDR3 protein. The sample carries over 550,000 distinct CDR3 sequences, roughly a tenth recorded once. The source of this sequence is a human donor who donated a stem cell graft to a child with acute myeloid leukemia. The V call is TRBV9, the J call TRBJ1-2, with 7 bases matching TRBD1. Source: PBMCs from the stem cell graft donor, taken from the stem cell graft. The chain's CDR3 is CASSVDGQVPFWYGYTF. The CDR3 nucleotides read TGTGCCAGCAGCGTTGACGGACAGGTACCCTTCTGGTATGGCTACACCTTC.